These 3 T cell receptor beta chains were all obtained from the same sample, sequenced in a study of ipilimumab plus nivolumab after autologous stem cell transplantation. Measured with immunoSEQ multiplex PCR; TCRdb has only the in-frame clones, and not every one. The data show about 84,000 clones, about 83% seen once. The sequenced sample was PBMCs, obtained in a trial of ipilimumab plus nivolumab as post-transplant consolidation. All receptors come from a male donor with diffuse large B-cell lymphoma.

This clone was picked up many times. The genes are TRBV4-3 and TRBJ1-4, with TRBD1 as a possible D gene (5 bases). Germline V CDR1 and CDR2: LGHNA, YSLEER. V was cut by 0 bases and J by 10 bases, with 12 bases left in between. The CDR3 is 14 residues long. CDR3 coding DNA: TGCGCCAGCAGCCAAGATAATCGGGGGGGAAAACTGTTTTTT. Encoded protein: CASSQDNRGGKLFF.

J is TRBJ1-1 and V is TRBV5-1; 9 positions match TRBD1. The CDR3 contains 14 residues. Unmatched junction bases numbered 2, after V lost 0 bases and J lost 5 bases. CDR1 is SGHRS and CDR2 is YFSETQ in the germline V gene. CDR3 in amino acids: CASSLGQGETEAFF. The CDR3 DNA reads TGCGCCAGCAGCTTGGGACAGGGGGAAACTGAAGCTTTCTTT.

The chain is built from TRBV7-9 and TRBJ1-1, with a possible D match to TRBD1 (6 bases). The germline V gene encodes CDR1 SEHNR and CDR2 FQNEAQ (reference sequence). V lost 4 bases and J 4 bases, leaving 10 bases between the germline ends. The CDR3 sequence is 13 residues long. CDR3 nucleotides: TGTGCCAGCAGCTCCGAAGGGGGCACTGAAGCTTTCTTT. Translating gives CASSSEGGTEAFF.